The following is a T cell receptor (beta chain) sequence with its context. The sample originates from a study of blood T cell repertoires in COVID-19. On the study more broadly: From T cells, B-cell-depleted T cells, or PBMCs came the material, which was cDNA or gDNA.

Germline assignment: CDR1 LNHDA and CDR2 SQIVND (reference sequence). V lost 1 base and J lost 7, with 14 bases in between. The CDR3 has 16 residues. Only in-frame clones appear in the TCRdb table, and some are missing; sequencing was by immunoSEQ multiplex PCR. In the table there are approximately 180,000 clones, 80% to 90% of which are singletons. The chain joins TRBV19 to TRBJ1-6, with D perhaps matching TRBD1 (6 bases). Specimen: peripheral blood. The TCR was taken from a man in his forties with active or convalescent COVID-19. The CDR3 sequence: CASSIGWQGKNSPLHF. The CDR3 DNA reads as TGTGCCAGTAGTATAGGATGGCAGGGGAAGAATTCACCCCTCCACTTT.